This entry features one T cell receptor (beta chain) sequence. The sample comes from a study of OX40 agonist ivuxolimab in advanced cancers. Germline CDR1 MDHEN, CDR2 SYDVKM. With 2 bases removed from V and 5 bases from J, the gap between germline ends came to 4 bases. The CDR3 length is 11 residues. The repertoire was sequenced with immunoSEQ multiplex PCR; TCRdb's copy has only in-frame clones and lacks some. The data contain 60,000 to 65,000 clones, nearly 95% of them singletons. Sequenced material: CD4+ or CD8+ T cells sorted from blood, taken in a trial of the OX40 agonist ivuxolimab. The sequence came from an adult with an advanced solid tumor such as melanoma, head and neck, liver or kidney cancer. The chain combines TRBV28 with TRBJ2-7; D unclear. The CDR3 spells CASSLVDEQYF. The DNA for the CDR3 is TGTGCCAGCAGTTTAGTTGACGAGCAGTACTTC.